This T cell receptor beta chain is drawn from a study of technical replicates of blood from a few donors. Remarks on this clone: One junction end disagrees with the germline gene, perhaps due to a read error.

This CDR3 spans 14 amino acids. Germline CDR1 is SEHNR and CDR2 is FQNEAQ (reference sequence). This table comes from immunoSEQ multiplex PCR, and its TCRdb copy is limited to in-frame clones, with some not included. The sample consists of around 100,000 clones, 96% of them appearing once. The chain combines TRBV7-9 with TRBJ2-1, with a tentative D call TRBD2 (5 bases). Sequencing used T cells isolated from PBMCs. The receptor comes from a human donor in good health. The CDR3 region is CASSMTNSHNEQFF. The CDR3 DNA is TGTGCCAGCAGCATGACTAACTCCCACAATGAGCAGTTCTTC.